These 14 T cell receptor beta chains originate from one sample sequenced in a study of breast tumors, draining lymph nodes, adjacent tissues. Samples came from axillary lymph nodes draining the breast cancer. TCRdb called the multiplex PCR reads again in MiXCR, with one record for every CDR3 protein. This sample yields about 130,000 distinct CDR3 sequences, of which 20% to 25% are seen a single time; 2.5% to 3% belongs to the top ten. Sequencing was carried out using axillary lymph node tissue. These TCRs come from a female donor with breast cancer. Some clones in this sample may be carry-over from other donors' samples.

Of note for this clonotype: Likely a read error: the CDR3 ends without its conserved phenylalanine or tryptophan. The chain combines TRBV4-3 with TRBJ2-5, with 16 nucleotides matching TRBD2. Trimming took 0 bases from V and 3 from J; bases not matched to a gene: 13. Germline V gene sequence: CDR1 LGHNA, CDR2 YSLEER. CDR3 size: 21 residues. The DNA of the CDR3 is TGCGCCAGCAGCCAAGATAGGGGACCGGGACTAGCGGGAGGGTTTGAAGAGACCCAGTACTCC. Protein sequence: CASSQDRGPGLAGGFEETQYS.

This clonotype was detected many times. The chain carries TRBV9 and TRBJ2-2; maybe TRBD1 (7 bases). V lost 5 bases and J lost 1, with 12 bases in between. This CDR3 is built from 15 residues. Per germline, CDR1 SGDLS and CDR2 YYNGEE. CDR3 protein: CASSGGTVNTGELFF. The CDR3 nucleotides are TGTGCCAGCAGTGGGGGGACAGTGAACACCGGGGAGCTGTTTTTT.

This clonotype was counted a few times. The chain uses TRBV19 and TRBJ2-2; D is unresolved. Trimming cost V 3 bases and J 1 base, with 6 bases left between them. The CDR3 is made up of 14 amino acids. CDR1 is LNHDA and CDR2 is SQIVND in the germline V gene (reference sequence). CDR3 nucleotides: TGTGCCAGTAGTATTAATCGGAACACCGGGGAGCTGTTTTTT. Protein: CASSINRNTGELFF.

In this sample, this clonotype turned up many times. The chain has TRBV20-1 and TRBJ1-4; D is undetermined. V dropped 3 bases and J dropped 3 bases, with 5 bases sitting between them. The CDR3 has 12 amino acids. Germline V CDR1 and CDR2: DFQATT, SNEGSKA (reference sequence). The CDR3 reads CSARASNEKLFF. The CDR3 DNA is TGCAGTGCTAGGGCCTCTAATGAAAAACTGTTTTTT.

This clonotype was counted at least ten times. The chain combines TRBV7-2 with TRBJ2-3; 8 bases fit TRBD2. Germline-derived CDR1 and CDR2 are SGHTA and FQGNSA. The CDR3 is 13 amino acids. The junction had 4 bases not matched to a gene; V was cut back by 1 base and J by 10 bases. As DNA, the CDR3 is TGTGCCAGCAGCTTAGGCGGGAGGATCGCGCAGTATTTT. Translated, it gives CASSLGGRIAQYF.

A note on this clonotype: A much larger clone sits a single nucleotide away, making a read error possible. The CDR3 here is CASSQECGSETQYF. For the CDR3, the DNA is TGTGCCAGCAGCCAAGAGTGCGGGAGTGAGACCCAGTACTTC. The chain carries TRBV4-2 and TRBJ2-5, with TRBD2 matching over 7 bases. The germline CDR1 and CDR2 sequences are LGHNA and YNFKEQ. V gave up 0 bases and J gave up 5 bases; unmatched junction bases: 3. The CDR3 runs 14 residues.

This clonotype was observed at least ten times. The chain links TRBV7-3 to TRBJ2-3; 10 bases align to TRBD2. Germline V gene data show CDR1 as SGHTA and CDR2 as FQGTGA. CDR3 size: 14 residues. The junction had 1 base not matched to a gene; V was cut back by 4 bases and J by 3 bases. CDR3 sequence reads: CASSYSGRTDTQYF. CDR3 in DNA: TGTGCCAGCAGCTATAGCGGGAGGACAGATACGCAGTATTTT. Full variable domain (remainder filled in from reference TRBV7-3 and TRBJ2-3): GAGVSQTPSNKVTEKGKYVELRCDPISGHTALYWYRQSLGQGPEFLIYFQGTGAADDSGLPNDRFFAVRPEGSVSTLKIQRTERGDSAVYLCASSYSGRTDTQYFGPGTRLTVL.

This clonotype has at least ten counts. CDR3 region: CASGTALGNSPLHF. The CDR3 DNA is TGTGCCAGTGGGACAGCCTTAGGGAATTCACCCCTCCACTTT. The chain uses TRBV28 and TRBJ1-6, with TRBD1 identical over 7 bases. This CDR3 is built from 14 residues. J gave up 7 bases and V 9 bases, and 9 bases lay outside the gene matches. Germline values: CDR1 MDHEN, CDR2 SYDVKM.

This clonotype showed up just a few times. The chain is built from TRBV19 and TRBJ2-4, with D uncertain. The ends were cut back, 5 bases at V and 0 bases at J, with 8 bases in the middle. The length of the CDR3 is 14 residues. From germline, CDR1 is LNHDA and CDR2 SQIVND (reference sequence). Here the CDR3 reads CASSEALAKNIQYF. The CDR3 coding sequence is TGTGCCAGTAGTGAAGCGTTAGCCAAAAACATTCAGTACTTC.

This clonotype was seen many times. This chain uses TRBV11-2 with TRBJ2-2; D could derive from TRBD1 or TRBD2 (7 bases each). Trimming took 2 bases from V and 7 from J, leaving 20 bases between them. The CDR3 has 17 amino acids. Germline V lookup: CDR1 SGHAT, CDR2 FQNNGV. CDR3 sequence reads: CASSLLASGGVIGELFF. The CDR3 DNA follows: TGTGCCAGCAGCTTATTGGCCTCAGGGGGGGTTATCGGGGAGCTGTTTTTT.

This clonotype was picked up many times. This chain uses TRBV3-1 with TRBJ2-5; weak D call: TRBD2 (7 bases). The CDR3 runs to 15 residues. Trimming removed 3 bases at V and 5 bases at J, with 16 bases between. CDR1 and CDR2 (germline): LGHDT, YNNKEL (reference sequence). The CDR3 loop reads CASSQTGLDVETQYF. DNA of the CDR3: TGTGCCAGCAGCCAGACAGGACTAGACGTGGAGACCCAGTACTTC.

This clonotype was seen only a few times. This chain links TRBV28 with TRBJ1-2; 10 bases are shared with TRBD1. Germline V gene sequence: CDR1 MDHEN, CDR2 SYDVKM. V gave up 6 bases and J gave up 1 base; unmatched junction bases: 5. This CDR3 has 15 residues. The chain's CDR3 is CASRYDRGLNYGYTF. The CDR3 coding sequence is TGTGCCAGCAGATACGACAGGGGGCTTAACTATGGCTACACCTTC.

This clonotype was observed at least ten times. The CDR3 reads CSARTPGVPSSYEQYF. The CDR3 nucleotides are TGCAGTGCTAGAACACCAGGGGTCCCTAGCTCCTACGAGCAGTACTTC. This chain connects TRBV20-1 to TRBJ2-7, with a tentative D call TRBD1 (6 bases). Deletions cut 2 bases from V and 0 bases from J, with 17 bases between. CDR1 is DFQATT and CDR2 is SNEGSKA in the germline V gene (reference sequence). The CDR3 is made up of 16 amino acids.

The sample holds many counts of this clonotype. The chain uses TRBV12-3 or TRBV12-4 and TRBJ2-1, with 9 bases fitting TRBD2. Trimming removed 8 bases from V and 8 bases from J; junction bases left unmatched: 7. This CDR3 is built from 13 residues. The CDR3 here is CASDASGKDEQFF. The CDR3, as DNA: TGTGCCAGCGATGCTAGCGGGAAAGATGAGCAGTTCTTC.